Each of the 12 T cell receptor beta chains below was sequenced from the same sample in a study of blood T cell repertoires in COVID-19. TCRdb's copy holds only in-frame clones and misses some; the assay was immunoSEQ multiplex PCR. Of a few hundred thousand clones in the sample, 65% to 90% were seen once. Sequenced input: PBMCs or T cells enriched from blood (not recorded which). The receptors here all came from a woman aged 40 to 49 with acute COVID-19.

V and J are TRBV5-8 and TRBJ2-5, with TRBD1 matching 7 bases. This CDR3 spans 15 amino acids. From germline, CDR1 is SGHTS and CDR2 YDEGEE. V gave up 3 bases and J gave up 2 bases; unmatched junction bases: 7. The CDR3 here is CASSSGDRNQETQYF. CDR3 nucleotide sequence: TGTGCCAGCAGCTCCGGGGACAGAAATCAAGAGACCCAGTACTTC.

This rearrangement joins TRBV6-2 or TRBV6-3 to TRBJ2-1; D not certain. This CDR3 has 14 amino acids. V lost 4 bases to trimming and J lost 5 bases, with 12 bases between them. Germline CDR1 and CDR2: MNHEY and SVGEGT. The CDR3 spells CASSFGSSNNEQFF. The DNA of the CDR3 is TGTGCCAGCAGTTTCGGGTCGTCTAACAATGAGCAGTTCTTC.

This chain joins TRBV19 and TRBJ1-6; 7 positions match TRBD1. This CDR3 has 18 residues. With 5 bases clipped from V and 4 bases from J, the junction kept 14 bases outside the gene matches. Germline V gene lookup returns CDR1 LNHDA and CDR2 SQIVND (reference sequence). The CDR3 DNA is TGTGCCAGTAGTGAAAATTCGGGACAGAGGTTTTATAATTCACCCCTCCACTTT. Its translation is CASSENSGQRFYNSPLHF.

The chain has TRBV5-1 and TRBJ2-1; 8 nucleotides align to TRBD2. The germline gives CDR1 SGHRS, CDR2 YFSETQ. V dropped 4 bases and J dropped 10; count of bases not matched to a gene: 4. This CDR3 is built from 12 residues. The CDR3, as DNA: TGCGCCAGCAGCCGGGAGGGGAACGAGCAGTTCTTC. Amino acid sequence: CASSREGNEQFF.

The chain has TRBV7-9 and TRBJ1-6, with 10 bases matching TRBD1. The V and J ends lost 4 bases and 0 bases, in that order; junction bases with no gene match: 9. The V gene's germline CDR1 is SEHNR and CDR2 FQNEAQ (reference sequence). The CDR3 spans 19 residues. The CDR3 DNA is TGTGCCAGCAGCTCCTACTCGACAGGGGGCAGCTCCTATAATTCACCCCTCCACTTT. Protein sequence: CASSSYSTGGSSYNSPLHF.

The rearrangement joins TRBV3-1 (or the pseudogene TRBV3-2) to TRBJ2-2; 8 nucleotides match TRBD1. The length of the CDR3 is 18 residues. The V segment lost 3 bases and the J segment 5 bases; nucleotides outside the gene matches: 14. Per germline, CDR1 LGHDT and CDR2 YNNKEL (reference sequence). CDR3 protein: CASSHLPEQGVGTGELFF. The CDR3 nucleotides are TGTGCCAGCAGCCATCTTCCGGAACAGGGGGTTGGTACCGGGGAGCTGTTTTTT.

The chain couples TRBV28 to TRBJ1-5; D is unresolved. The CDR3 is 14 residues long. V dropped 6 bases and J dropped 3 bases, with 12 bases sitting between them. Germline CDR1 MDHEN, CDR2 SYDVKM. Here the CDR3 reads CASRGGGYNQPQHF. CDR3 nucleotides: TGTGCCAGCAGAGGAGGAGGTTACAATCAGCCCCAGCATTTT.

In its sample, this clone was seen a few times. The V and J genes are TRBV28 and TRBJ1-2; 8 nucleotides agree with TRBD1. Germline V gene sequence: CDR1 MDHEN, CDR2 SYDVKM. V lost 4 bases and J lost 5; bases outside the gene matches: 12. The CDR3 is made up of 16 amino acids. The CDR3 sequence: CASSSGTGGGVYGYTF. The DNA of the CDR3 is TGTGCCAGCAGTTCCGGGACAGGTGGTGGTGTTTATGGCTACACCTTC.

The V call is TRBV5-1, the J call TRBJ2-3; D is uncertain. Germline V CDR1 and CDR2: SGHRS, YFSETQ. With 4 bases removed from V and 2 bases from J, the gap between germline ends came to 11 bases. The CDR3 is 14 amino acids. CDR3 sequence (DNA): TGCGCCAGCAGCCGCCGTTCTAACACAGATACGCAGTATTTT. Translation gives CASSRRSNTDTQYF.

J is TRBJ2-1 and V is TRBV11-3; 7 nucleotides line up with TRBD1. V was clipped by 5 bases and J by 7 bases; unmatched bases: 11. This CDR3 is 15 amino acids long. CDR1 is SGHNT and CDR2 is YENEEA in the germline V gene. The CDR3 spells CASSPSLTGTNEQFF. CDR3 coding DNA: TGTGCCAGCAGCCCTAGCCTGACAGGGACGAATGAGCAGTTCTTC. The whole variable domain, remainder taken from reference TRBV11-3 and TRBJ2-1, is EAGVVQSPRYKIIEKKQPVAFWCNPISGHNTLYWYLQNLGQGPELLIRYENEEAVDDSQLPKDRFSAERLKGVDSTLKIQPAELGDSAVYLCASSPSLTGTNEQFFGPGTRLTVL.

J is TRBJ2-1 and V is TRBV6-4; 7 bases fit TRBD2. The length of the CDR3 is 18 residues. After removal of 6 bases from V and 5 bases from J, the junction contained 19 bases not matched to a gene. Per the germline V gene, CDR1 is MRHNA and CDR2 is SNTAGT. Here the CDR3 reads CASRQNLGEGERDNEQFF. DNA of the CDR3: TGTGCCAGCAGGCAAAATTTGGGGGAGGGAGAAAGGGACAATGAGCAGTTCTTC.

The chain combines TRBV27 with TRBJ2-1, with D perhaps matching TRBD1 (5 bases). Trimming removed 5 bases at V and 7 bases at J, with 24 bases between. The CDR3 length is 17 residues. Germline values: CDR1 MNHEY, CDR2 SMNVEV (reference sequence). CDR3 amino acids: CASSRTIGVKPGNEQFF. CDR3 DNA: TGTGCCAGCAGTCGCACGATAGGGGTAAAGCCAGGGAATGAGCAGTTCTTC.